This T cell receptor beta chain emerged from a study of glioma-infiltrating T cells. Broader study findings: Gliomas, especially low-grade, showed above-expected tissue-blood divergence; non-neoplastic patients showed below.

CDR1 is LNHNV and CDR2 is YYDKDF in the germline V gene (reference sequence). The CDR3 runs 15 residues. Of note for this clonotype: Its antigen remains unidentified. The junction shows a germline mismatch at one end, possibly a read error.

Using RNA template, CDR3s of TCR alpha and beta were amplified with iRepertoire arm-PCR. TCRdb re-derived calls from the multiplex PCR reads in MiXCR, one entry per CDR3 protein. The table includes around 130,000 distinct CDR3 sequences, approximately 24% detected once. The V gene is TRBV15, the J gene TRBJ1-1, with unresolved D. This clonotype was sampled from a human donor with low-grade glioma or glioblastoma, undergoing nonglioma brain surgery, or in good health (not recorded which). The sequenced material came from glioma tissue, nonneoplastic brain tissue, or PBMCs (not recorded which). CDR3 loop: CATIRSIAMNTEAFF. In DNA form, the CDR3 reads TGTGCCACCATCAGATCAATAGCAATGAACACTGAAGCTTTCTTT.